What follows are 14 T cell receptor beta chains derived from one specimen sequenced in a study of tumor-infiltrating lymphocytes in primary liver carcinoma. From approximately 500 ng total RNA, TCR beta cDNA was generated with a primer in the constant region. Slightly modified ARM-PCR with three nested multiplex PCR rounds yielded TCR beta libraries. TRBV1-TRBV30 forward and Cbeta reverse primers drove the first two approximately 10-cycle rounds. Using its own MiXCR run on the multiplex PCR reads, TCRdb lists one record per CDR3 protein. The data contain roughly 49,000 distinct CDR3 sequences, just over 70% of them seen just once; the ten biggest clones take up approximately 31%. The source material, 20-30 mg of unsorted bulk tissue, was used to co-extract RNA and DNA. The sample taken for sequencing was liver tumor tissue from sampling region 5. The subset here: tumor region T5, tumor centre. The source is a man in his forties with primary liver carcinoma and hepatitis B virus infection.

This clonotype was observed once. This may be a read error: a much more frequent sequence differs by one nucleotide. The CDR3 does not close with the conserved phenylalanine or tryptophan, likely indicating a read error. No DNA is shown, since the ends of the CDR3 on it are uncertain; the CDR3 is the one TCRdb lists. The chain is built from TRBV12-3 or TRBV12-4 and TRBJ1-2. The CDR3 adds up to 10 amino acids, both ends counted. The CDR3 sequence: CASSYYGYIS.

This chain links TRBV10-1 with TRBJ2-5; the match to TRBD2 covers 7 bases. Looked up from germline, CDR1 is WNHNN and CDR2 is SYGVQD (reference sequence). The junction had 10 bases not matched to a gene; V was cut back by 2 bases and J by 4 bases. CDR3 length: 16 amino acids. CDR3 loop: CASSEPGGRSLETQYF. In DNA form, the CDR3 reads TGCGCCAGCAGTGAGCCTGGCGGGAGAAGTCTAGAGACCCAGTACTTC.

As regards this clonotype: The junction differs from germline at one of its ends, possibly a read error. The V and J genes are TRBV7-8 and TRBJ2-3; 7 nucleotides align to TRBD2. Germline V lookup: CDR1 SGHVS, CDR2 FQNEAQ. The CDR3 runs 14 residues. The CDR3 nucleotides are TGTGCCAGCTGCTTAGGACTAGGCACAGATACGCATTATTTT. It codes for CASCLGLGTDTHYF.

About this clonotype itself: Mismatch with germline at one junction end may stem from a read error. The J gene is TRBJ2-7, the V gene TRBV6-1, with D possibly matching TRBD2 (5 bases). The germline gives CDR1 MNHNS, CDR2 SASEGT. This CDR3 region has 13 residues. The CDR3: CASSEWVFYEKYF. In DNA form, the CDR3 reads TGTGCCAGTAGCGAATGGGTTTTTTACGAGAAGTACTTC.

As to this clonotype: The junction departs from the called germline gene at one end, perhaps through a read error. The chain recombines TRBV11-2 with TRBJ2-7; 15 nucleotides agree with TRBD2. CDR3 length equals 18 residues. Per germline, CDR1 SGHAT and CDR2 FQNNGV. The CDR3 bases are TGCGCCAGTAGCTTTTCCGTTGGACTAGCGGGAGGGGGGTACGAGCAGTACTTC. This sequence encodes CASSFSVGLAGGGYEQYF.

This clonotype was recorded at least ten times. The chain uses TRBV28 and TRBJ1-2; D is unclear. The CDR3 extends over 14 amino acids. The V end was cut by 2 bases, the J end by 2 bases, with 9 bases between. Germline V gene data show CDR1 as MDHEN and CDR2 as SYDVKM. The CDR3 here is CASSLEGRNYGYTF. In DNA, the CDR3 is TGTGCCAGCAGTTTAGAAGGCAGAAACTATGGCTACACCTTC.

In its sample, this clonotype was seen many times. The chain has TRBV5-1 and TRBJ2-3; D is perhaps TRBD1 (6 bases). This CDR3 spans 15 amino acids. CDR1 is SGHRS and CDR2 is YFSETQ in the germline V gene. V gave up 0 bases and J gave up 5 bases, with 13 bases separating them. CDR3: CASSLEGVWEDTQYF. CDR3 nucleotide sequence: TGCGCCAGCAGCTTGGAGGGGGTATGGGAAGATACGCAGTATTTT. The full variable domain, its missing parts supplied by reference TRBV5-1 and TRBJ2-3, is KAGVTQTPRYLIKTRGQQVTLSCSPISGHRSVSWYQQTPGQGLQFLFEYFSETQRNKGNFPGRFSGRQFSNSRSEMNVSTLELGDSALYLCASSLEGVWEDTQYFGPGTRLTVL.

This chain links TRBV5-1 with TRBJ2-5; the D gene is possibly TRBD2 (5 bases). V was pared by 4 bases and J by 11 bases, with 18 bases between. CDR3 length equals 13 residues. CDR1 and CDR2 (germline): SGHRS, YFSETQ. CDR3 region: CASSRGLEVTQYF. The CDR3 DNA is TGCGCCAGCAGCCGCGGACTGGAAGTGACTCAGTACTTC.

This clonotype was detected many times. The genes are TRBV6-6 and TRBJ1-4; 8 positions agree with TRBD1. CDR3 size: 14 residues. Trimming removed 5 bases from V and 5 bases from J; junction bases left unmatched: 4. Germline CDR1 MNHNY, CDR2 SVGAGI (reference sequence). Here the CDR3 reads CASSKGQDNEKLFF. The CDR3 nucleotides read TGTGCCAGCAGTAAGGGACAGGACAATGAAAAACTGTTTTTT.

The chain carries TRBV5-4 and TRBJ2-7; D remains ambiguous. CDR1 and CDR2 (germline): SGHNT, YYREEE (reference sequence). This CDR3 is built from 14 residues. V lost 1 base and J 9 bases, leaving 17 bases between the germline ends. Here the CDR3 reads CASSLSGKSYMQYF. CDR3 nucleotides: TGTGCCAGCAGCTTGTCTGGGAAATCCTACATGCAGTACTTC.

By frequency in the sample, this clonotype is medium-sized. This chain joins TRBV11-2 and TRBJ2-1; the match to TRBD1 covers 7 bases. From germline, CDR1 is SGHAT and CDR2 FQNNGV. The J segment lost 7 bases and the V segment lost 6 bases, leaving 12 bases of the junction unmatched. This CDR3 is built from 15 residues. The CDR3 loop is CASREGASNSNEQFF. The CDR3 DNA reads TGTGCCAGCAGAGAGGGGGCGAGTAATTCGAATGAGCAGTTCTTC.

This clonotype was seen at least ten times. The V call is TRBV4-1, the J call TRBJ2-1; TRBD2 agrees at 10 bases. In germline, CDR1 is MGHRA, CDR2 YSYEKL. V dropped 0 bases and J dropped 8; count of bases not matched to a gene: 10. The CDR3 has 17 amino acids. The CDR3 protein is CASSQDWSGRGFDEQFF. The CDR3 bases are TGCGCCAGCAGCCAAGATTGGAGCGGGAGGGGGTTCGATGAGCAGTTCTTC.

This chain connects TRBV10-3 to TRBJ2-4, with 12 nucleotides matching TRBD2. The CDR3 totals 16 residues. Per the germline V gene, CDR1 is ENHRY and CDR2 is SYGVKD. J was trimmed by 7 bases and V by 1 base; bases with no gene match: 5. The CDR3 bases are TGTGCCATCAGTGAGTTGGCTAGCGGGAGGGCGAACATTCAGTACTTC. Translating it yields CAISELASGRANIQYF.

As concerns this clonotype: The junction departs from the called germline gene at one end, perhaps through a read error. The rearrangement joins TRBV11-2 to TRBJ2-2; D possibly corresponds to TRBD1 (7 bases). Germline loops: CDR1 SGHAT, CDR2 FQNNGV. This CDR3 region has 17 residues. CDR3 sequence (DNA): TGTGCCAGCAGCTTTGATCGAGACAGGGTCGGGACCGGGGGGCTGTTTTTT. This sequence encodes CASSFDRDRVGTGGLFF.